The 30 T cell receptor beta chains in this list originate from one sample, sequenced in a study of CD8+CD57+ T cells in acquired aplastic anemia (dated by TCRdb to the late 2010s). The sequencer was an Illumina HiSeq 2000. TCR beta VDJ combination and CDR3 sequence profiling used genomic DNA as the template. The public sequencing data were trimmed at Q25 with fastp and processed into clonotypes with MiXCR by TCRdb, which kept only in-frame beta chains. Every distinct CDR3 protein forms one entry, paired with its most common genes and DNA. The sample profile shows 450,000 to 550,000 distinct CDR3 sequences; 25% to 40% of them were found once. The ten largest clonotypes hold less than 1% of the sample. The patients picked for sequencing were ones in whom flow cytometry had shown an expansion of CD8+CD57+ cells. Sequenced: sorted CD4+, CD8+, or CD8+CD57+ T cells (not recorded which) from PBMCs. All receptors come from a human donor with aplastic anemia.

This clonotype appeared many times. The chain links TRBV19 to TRBJ1-3; 9 nucleotides match TRBD1. V was pared by 9 bases and J by 4 bases, with 7 bases of the junction left unmatched. The CDR3 runs 14 residues. The germline CDR1 and CDR2 sequences are LNHDA and SQIVND (reference sequence). The CDR3 DNA follows: TGTGCCAGCTTGCGACAGGGGGAAGGAAACACCATATATTTT. Amino acids: CASLRQGEGNTIYF.

Written as DNA, the CDR3 is TGTGCCAGCAGTTACCAGGGGGGCATCTATGGCTACACCTTC. Translated: CASSYQGGIYGYTF. This chain joins TRBV6-2 or TRBV6-3 and TRBJ1-2, with 7 bases matching TRBD1. The junction had 4 bases not matched to a gene; V was cut back by 2 bases and J by 4 bases. This CDR3 comprises 14 residues. From germline, CDR1 is MNHEY and CDR2 SVGEGT.

The rearrangement uses TRBV7-6 and TRBJ2-7, with D uncertain. Germline CDR1 is SGHVS and CDR2 is FNYEAQ. This CDR3 has 13 residues. V shed 2 bases and J shed 1 base, with 6 bases lying between them. CDR3 sequence (DNA): TGTGCCAGCAGCTTATATCTTTCCTACGAGCAGTACTTC. This gives the protein CASSLYLSYEQYF.

The rearrangement links TRBV12-5 to TRBJ2-3, with TRBD2 matching over 7 bases. V was clipped by 6 bases and J by 4 bases; unmatched bases: 4. Germline CDR1 LGHNT, CDR2 FRNRAP. This CDR3 region has 13 residues. The CDR3 sequence is CASGTSAADTQYF. CDR3 sequence (DNA): TGTGCTAGTGGCACTAGCGCCGCAGATACGCAGTATTTT.

The rearrangement uses TRBV4-1 and TRBJ2-1; 7 bases are a match to TRBD2. Germline CDR1 is MGHRA and CDR2 is YSYEKL. V shed 1 base and J 0 bases; nucleotides not matched to a gene: 6. The CDR3 runs 17 residues. The CDR3 loop reads CASSQGVSGDSYNEQFF. The DNA of the CDR3 is TGCGCCAGCAGCCAAGGAGTCAGCGGGGACTCCTACAATGAGCAGTTCTTC.

As to this clonotype: The junction shows a germline mismatch at one end, possibly a read error. V usage is TRBV7-4 and J usage is TRBJ1-4; no clear D. The CDR3 has 12 residues. The germline gives CDR1 SGHVT, CDR2 SQSDAQ. CDR3 bases: TGTGCCAGCTCCGGGCTTAATGAAAAACTGCTTTTT. This codes for CASSGLNEKLLF.

This clonotype was picked up many times. V and J are TRBV2 and TRBJ1-1; D might be TRBD1 (6 bases). Trimming took 4 bases from V and 1 from J, leaving 10 bases between them. CDR1 SNHLY and CDR2 FYNNEI come from the germline V gene. The CDR3 runs to 14 residues. CDR3 amino acids: CASSVGGKNTEAFF. The CDR3 nucleotides read TGTGCCAGCAGTGTAGGGGGAAAGAACACTGAAGCTTTCTTT.

This clonotype came up once. At one boundary the junction diverges from the germline segment, which might be a read error. V gene TRBV7-3 combines with J gene TRBJ1-1, with D possibly being TRBD1 (6 bases). Germline loops: CDR1 SGHTA, CDR2 FQGTGA. This CDR3 has 15 residues. The CDR3 DNA reads TGTGCCGGCAGCTTATTGTCAGGGGCGGACACTGAAGCTTTCTTT. Its translation: CAGSLLSGADTEAFF.

This clonotype occurred many times. The chain recombines TRBV5-8 with TRBJ1-6; TRBD1 matches at 7 bases. Germline-derived CDR1 and CDR2 are SGHTS and YDEGEE. The CDR3 sequence is 14 residues long. With V trimmed by 0 bases and J by 8 bases, 2 bases remained unmatched. The CDR3 nucleotides are TGTGCCAGCAGCTTGGGAGGGGGCGATTCACCCCTCCACTTT. It specifies CASSLGGGDSPLHF.

To note about this clonotype: This may be a read error, as it is one base from a much larger clone. V and J are TRBV7-8 and TRBJ1-5, with D unclear. Deletions cut 4 bases from V and 0 bases from J, with 13 bases between. From germline, CDR1 is SGHVS and CDR2 FQNEAQ. The CDR3 loop spans 16 amino acids. CDR3 nucleotide sequence: TGTGCCAGCAGCTCTCCAGAGTTTGGTAGCAATCAGCCCCAGCATTTT. It codes for CASSSPEFGSNQPQHF.

This sequence joins TRBV20-1 and TRBJ1-5, with 7 bases fitting TRBD1. Trimming at V came to 4 bases and at J to 7 bases, leaving 19 bases not matched to a gene. This CDR3 comprises 17 residues. From germline, CDR1 is DFQATT and CDR2 SNEGSKA (reference sequence). This chain's CDR3 is CSATFITGTAGNQPQHF. Here the CDR3 DNA reads TGCAGTGCTACCTTCATTACCGGGACAGCTGGGAACCAGCCCCAGCATTTT.

The sample holds many counts of this clonotype. The rearrangement joins TRBV7-8 to TRBJ2-5; D uncertain. The V gene lost 5 bases and the J gene lost 5 bases, with 15 bases spanning the gap. CDR3 size: 14 residues. Germline V gene data show CDR1 as SGHVS and CDR2 as FQNEAQ. This CDR3 reads CASSLRTQVETQYF. The CDR3 DNA reads as TGTGCCAGCAGCCTAAGGACCCAGGTGGAGACCCAGTACTTC.

This chain uses TRBV7-2 with TRBJ2-7, with 7 bases identical to TRBD2. J lost 5 bases, V lost 5 bases, and 6 bases had no gene match. From germline, CDR1 is SGHTA and CDR2 FQGNSA. This CDR3 is 13 amino acids long. This chain's CDR3 is CASSRYAGDEQYF. The CDR3 DNA reads TGTGCCAGCAGCCGATATGCGGGGGACGAGCAGTACTTC.

The chain uses TRBV10-3 and TRBJ2-3; 15 nucleotides align to TRBD2. This CDR3 has 20 residues. V was pared by 6 bases and J by 5 bases, with 18 bases of the junction left unmatched. Germline V gene data show CDR1 as ENHRY and CDR2 as SYGVKD. The CDR3, as DNA: TGTGCCATCAGCCCGGGACTAGCGGGGGGAAAGTCGCTTTTTGTAGATACGCAGTATTTT. Translation gives CAISPGLAGGKSLFVDTQYF.

The chain has TRBV2 and TRBJ1-6, with 9 bases aligning to TRBD1. CDR1 is SNHLY and CDR2 is FYNNEI in the germline V gene. Trimming removed 7 bases from V and 10 bases from J; junction bases left unmatched: 8. The CDR3 is 14 amino acids. The DNA of the CDR3 is TGTGCCAGCACCGAGGGGACAGGGCGCTCACCCCTCCACTTT. This encodes CASTEGTGRSPLHF.

A few counts support this clonotype. The chain links TRBV6-2 or TRBV6-3 to TRBJ1-5; unclear D gene. The germline V gene has CDR1 MNHEY and CDR2 SVGEGT. The CDR3 runs to 15 residues. Trimming shortened V by 4 bases and J by 0 bases, and 10 bases separated the two germline ends. The CDR3 nucleotides are TGTGCCAGCAGTTGGCCCGGCAGTAGCAATCAGCCCCAGCATTTT. It specifies CASSWPGSSNQPQHF.

Turning to this clonotype: This clone may be a read error of a much larger clone one base away. This rearrangement joins TRBV7-2 to TRBJ2-7; D is unresolved. The CDR3 runs 14 residues. Germline V gene lookup returns CDR1 SGHTA and CDR2 FQGNSA. The CDR3 loop reads CVSSPTMAIPEQYF. DNA of the CDR3: TGTGTCAGCAGCCCCACCATGGCCATCCCCGAGCAGTACTTC. The full variable domain, rest sourced from reference TRBV7-2 and TRBJ2-7, is GAGVSQSPSNKVTEKGKDVELRCDPISGHTALYWYRQSLGQGLEFLIYFQGNSAPDKSGLPSDRFSAERTGGSVSTLTIQRTQQEDSAVYLCVSSPTMAIPEQYFGPGTRLTVT.

The chain employs TRBV2 and TRBJ2-7; 8 bases line up with TRBD2. Germline lookup yields CDR1 SNHLY and CDR2 FYNNEI. The CDR3 contains 15 residues. V trimming: 7 bases; J trimming: 0 bases; junction bases outside the gene matches: 8. The CDR3 DNA follows: TGTGCCAGCACCGCGGGAGGACCGAGCTCCTACGAGCAGTACTTC. Translated: CASTAGGPSSYEQYF.

This chain links TRBV5-1 with TRBJ2-7, with TRBD2 matching over 12 bases. Germline V lookup: CDR1 SGHRS, CDR2 YFSETQ. The V segment lost 0 bases and the J segment 4 bases; nucleotides outside the gene matches: 5. This CDR3 is 16 amino acids long. CDR3 nucleotide sequence: TGCGCCAGCAGCTTGGCTAGCGGGGGGGTCGCATACGAGCAGTACTTC. Its translation is CASSLASGGVAYEQYF.

About this clonotype itself: This CDR3 is missing its conserved last phenylalanine or tryptophan, likely due to a read error. The rearrangement links TRBV7-6 to TRBJ1-2, with 10 bases fitting TRBD1. Trimming removed 3 bases from V and 8 bases from J; junction bases left unmatched: 6. Germline V lookup: CDR1 SGHVS, CDR2 FNYEAQ. This CDR3 is built from 14 residues. The CDR3 nucleotides are TGTGCCAGCAGCTTGGACAGGGGGTCGGAAGGCTACACCTCC. As protein: CASSLDRGSEGYTS.

The chain links TRBV3-1 to TRBJ2-1, with D possibly matching TRBD1 (5 bases). V lost 4 bases and J 4 bases, leaving 17 bases between the germline ends. CDR3 length: 16 amino acids. Germline V gene sequence: CDR1 LGHDT, CDR2 YNNKEL (reference sequence). CDR3 DNA sequence: TGTGCCAGCAGCCGGCTAACAGGTCCTAAATACAATGAGCAGTTCTTC. It yields the protein CASSRLTGPKYNEQFF.

The chain is built from TRBV29-1 and TRBJ1-2; the D gene is possibly TRBD1 (5 bases). Trimming pared 3 bases from V and 3 bases from J, leaving 11 bases between. The CDR3 has 13 amino acids. Germline loops: CDR1 SQVTM, CDR2 ANQGSEA. The CDR3 nucleotides read TGCAGCGTTGAGGGGGACGAGGACTATGGCTACACCTTC. It translates to CSVEGDEDYGYTF. Looking up the rest from reference TRBV29-1 and TRBJ1-2 gives the full variable domain: SAVISQKPSRDICQRGTSLTIQCQVDSQVTMMFWYRQQPGQSLTLIATANQGSEATYESGFVIDKFPISRPNLTFSTLTVSNMSPEDSSIYLCSVEGDEDYGYTFGSGTRLTVV.

This clonotype was counted ten times or more. This rearrangement joins TRBV20-1 to TRBJ2-7, with unresolved D. Germline CDR1 is DFQATT and CDR2 is SNEGSKA (reference sequence). This CDR3 spans 12 amino acids. V lost 1 base and J 5 bases, leaving 9 bases between the germline ends. The CDR3 loop is CSARGVSDEQYF. The DNA of the CDR3 is TGCAGTGCTAGAGGGGTTTCTGACGAGCAGTACTTC.

The gene calls are TRBV15 and TRBJ1-2, with TRBD1 as a possible D gene (5 bases). The CDR3 runs 14 residues. V lost 3 bases and J lost 7, with 15 bases in between. Germline values: CDR1 LNHNV, CDR2 YYDKDF (reference sequence). CDR3: CATSSGQGVGGYTF. The CDR3 DNA is TGTGCCACCAGCAGTGGGCAAGGGGTGGGTGGCTACACCTTC.

A remark on this clonotype: A clone one base away is much larger, so this may be a read error. The V gene is TRBV4-2, the J gene TRBJ2-7, with 7 nucleotides matching TRBD1. The V gene's germline CDR1 is LGHNA and CDR2 YNFKEQ. The CDR3 sequence is 12 residues long. CDR3 sequence reads: CASNQEGAEQYF. In DNA, the CDR3 is TGTGCCAGCAACCAAGAGGGGGCCGAGCAGTACTTC.

This clonotype has ten or more counts. CDR3 nucleotides: TGCAGCGTTGTCCGGACAGTTAGGTTAGATGAGCAGTTCTTC. Translated: CSVVRTVRLDEQFF. The chain recombines TRBV29-1 with TRBJ2-1; tentatively, D is TRBD1 (6 bases). Trimming pared 4 bases from V and 8 bases from J, leaving 18 bases between. The CDR3 is 14 amino acids. Germline loops: CDR1 SQVTM, CDR2 ANQGSEA.

In this sample, this clonotype turned up a few times. As the CDR3 is not closed by the conserved phenylalanine or tryptophan, this likely results from a read error. The DNA is left out, because the CDR3 cannot be placed on it with certainty; the CDR3 is given as TCRdb lists it. The chain recombines TRBV20-1 with TRBJ2-4; the table's D call TRBD1 went unverified against the DNA. The CDR3 adds up to 13 amino acids, both ends counted. Germline V gives CDR1 DFQATT, CDR2 SNEGSKA (reference sequence). The CDR3 loop reads CSARQGDDRAGEL.

This chain joins TRBV2 and TRBJ1-2; 10 nucleotides match TRBD1. CDR1 is SNHLY and CDR2 is FYNNEI in the germline V gene. The ends lost 4 bases at V and 4 bases at J; junction bases unmatched: 3. This CDR3 contains 14 residues. The CDR3 spells CASSGDRGGYGYTF. CDR3 sequence (DNA): TGTGCCAGCAGTGGGGACAGGGGCGGCTATGGCTACACCTTC.

Ten or more counts support this clonotype. The V and J genes are TRBV7-9 and TRBJ2-7; 9 nucleotides agree with TRBD1. Germline V gene data show CDR1 as SEHNR and CDR2 as FQNEAQ (reference sequence). V lost 5 bases to trimming and J lost 4 bases; unmatched junction nucleotides: 6. This CDR3 is built from 14 residues. CDR3 amino acids: CASSHRDRAYEQYF. DNA of the CDR3: TGTGCCAGCAGCCACCGGGACAGGGCGTACGAGCAGTACTTC. Filled out from reference TRBV7-9 and TRBJ2-7, the complete variable domain reads DTGVSQNPRHKITKRGQNVTFRCDPISEHNRLYWYRQTLGQGPEFLTYFQNEAQLEKSRLLSDRFSAERPKGSFSTLEIQRTEQGDSAMYLCASSHRDRAYEQYFGPGTRLTVT.

The chain couples TRBV10-3 to TRBJ1-5; D may be TRBD1 (5 bases). The CDR3 loop spans 16 amino acids. V was trimmed by 5 bases and J by 7 bases, leaving 21 bases between them. Germline V gene lookup returns CDR1 ENHRY and CDR2 SYGVKD. The CDR3 region is CAISTSGEGAGQPQHF. CDR3 DNA sequence: TGTGCCATCAGTACCTCGGGGGAGGGAGCTGGGCAGCCCCAGCATTTT.